This T cell receptor beta chain was captured by sequencing in a study of T cells in Graves' hyperthyroidism and ophthalmopathy (dated by TCRdb to about 2019). About the study as a whole: Peripheral blood samples were taken at initial diagnosis, before any treatment was given. To identify distinguishing TCR V-J signatures, a discovery cohort of about a hundred patients was used, comprising under 45 with Graves' ophthalmopathy and around 57 with stable Graves' hyperthyroidism. For training and testing, the approximately 97 patients in the discovery cohort were randomly divided in a 7:3 ratio. Thyroid tissue and blood T-cell repertoires from about six Graves' hyperthyroidism patients were also compared in the study. Prospective prediction of ophthalmopathy was tested in an independent validation cohort consisting of 18 to 20 hyperthyroidism patients and approximately 16 patients who later progressed to ophthalmopathy. Once sampling was done, hyperthyroidism patients were given methimazole at a starting dose of 30 mg daily, whereas ophthalmopathy patients were given high-dose intravenous methylprednisolone. According to the paper, TCR Vbeta CDR3 sequencing was carried out on some 140 peripheral blood samples, which came from fewer than 50 ophthalmopathy, 70 to 80 hyperthyroidism and some 17 progressor patients. The research as a whole found: In validation, the model predicted progression to ophthalmopathy with over 60% sensitivity and about 72% specificity, a median of roughly seven months before onset. Sample size was not statistically predetermined, and blinding of investigators to group allocation was not performed. Most expanded thyroid clonotypes (frequency above 0.001) were also found in blood, which suggests that blood repertoires may mirror thyroid immune responses. A model built on a 13 V-J signature distinguished ophthalmopathy from stable hyperthyroidism, reaching approximately 89% sensitivity and around 81% specificity in cross-validation and 80%/75% in testing.

TCR beta CDR3 regions were amplified from RNA transcripts. The first round of RT-PCR for the TCR CDR3 was performed with the HTBI primer set and the Qiagen OneStep RT-PCR kit. The libraries were constructed in a second round of multiplex PCR and then size-selected and purified. Libraries were sequenced paired-end with 100 bp reads on an Illumina HiSeq2000. Turning to the authors' computational methods: SOAPnuke was used to process the raw data, throwing out any read that contained adapters or uncalled bases, had a mean Phred below 15, or lacked an exact constant-primer or identifier match. High-quality paired reads were merged with COPE v1.2.5, and unique nucleotide sequences were defined as clonotypes. MiTCR v1.1 was used to align the clonotypes against IMGT TRBV, TRBD and TRBJ reference segments. The analysis included only V-J combinations with a frequency above 0.0001, which together covered around 99% of the repertoires. The TCS score was defined as F50 (clonal expansion) divided by E x V (chaos), with BLOSUM62-based TCRdist calculated between CDR3 peptides within each V-J. Welch's t-statistics and random forest reduced around 520 V-J features to 10 to 15, which were used in a naive Bayes classifier (R e1071). Using fastp at Q25 and MiXCR, TCRdb reprocessed the public reads and kept productive beta chains. CDR3 protein duplicates are merged, each entry listing the most common genes and DNA. TCRdb assigned the V and J calls; the authors' analysis was not used. The sample table records under 300,000 distinct CDR3 sequences; about 25% of these occur just once. Together, the top ten hold around 28% of the sample.

For CDR1 and CDR2, the germline V gene lists KGHDR and SFDVKD. From the cysteine up to the phenylalanine, the CDR3 has a length of 13 residues. Of the read, only the CDR3 DNA is kept; its 39 bases are in frame from base 1. Trimming removed 5 bases from V and 9 bases from J, leaving 13 bases between the germline ends. The hyperthyroidism patients were between 18 and 65 years old and newly diagnosed, with a disease duration of less than 2 months. Patients with uncontrolled infections, other autoimmune diseases, pregnancy or lactation were excluded. Diagnoses were established on the basis of clinical symptoms, serum thyroxine and TRAb, thyroid ultrasound, and orbital computed tomography. Blood from progressor patients was collected at the time of first diagnosis with hyperthyroidism, before any ophthalmopathy symptoms had appeared. Ficoll-Paque density gradient centrifugation was used to isolate PBMCs from about 9.4 ml of fresh peripheral blood. Progressor patients were defined as those initially diagnosed with Graves' hyperthyroidism in whom ophthalmopathy developed during follow-up. Total RNA was extracted using Trizol reagent, and RNA quality was assessed on an Agilent 2100 Bioanalyzer.

In its sample, this clonotype was seen many times. The antigen it binds to is not known. No base qualities exist here, and no much larger clone lies one base off it. The rearrangement combines TRBV24-1 with TRBJ2-1, with TRBD2 perhaps the D gene, on 5 matching bases. The TCR was taken from a man aged 35 to 55 with Graves' hyperthyroidism that later progressed to Graves' ophthalmopathy. Sequenced sample: blood. The nucleotides are TGTGCCACCAGTGGAACCTGGGAGACTGAGCAGTTCTTC. Protein translation: CATSGTWETEQFF.